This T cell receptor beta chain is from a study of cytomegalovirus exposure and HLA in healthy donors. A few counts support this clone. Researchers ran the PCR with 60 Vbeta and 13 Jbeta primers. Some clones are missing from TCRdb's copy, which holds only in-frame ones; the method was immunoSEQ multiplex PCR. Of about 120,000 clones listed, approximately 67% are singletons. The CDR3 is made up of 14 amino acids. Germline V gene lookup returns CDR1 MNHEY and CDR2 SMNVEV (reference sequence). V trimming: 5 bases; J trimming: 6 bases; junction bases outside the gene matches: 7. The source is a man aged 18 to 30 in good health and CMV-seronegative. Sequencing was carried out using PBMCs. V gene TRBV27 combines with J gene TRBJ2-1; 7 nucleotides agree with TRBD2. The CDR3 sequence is CASSLGQRGNEQFF. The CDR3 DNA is TGTGCCAGCAGTCTAGGGCAGCGGGGCAATGAGCAGTTCTTC.